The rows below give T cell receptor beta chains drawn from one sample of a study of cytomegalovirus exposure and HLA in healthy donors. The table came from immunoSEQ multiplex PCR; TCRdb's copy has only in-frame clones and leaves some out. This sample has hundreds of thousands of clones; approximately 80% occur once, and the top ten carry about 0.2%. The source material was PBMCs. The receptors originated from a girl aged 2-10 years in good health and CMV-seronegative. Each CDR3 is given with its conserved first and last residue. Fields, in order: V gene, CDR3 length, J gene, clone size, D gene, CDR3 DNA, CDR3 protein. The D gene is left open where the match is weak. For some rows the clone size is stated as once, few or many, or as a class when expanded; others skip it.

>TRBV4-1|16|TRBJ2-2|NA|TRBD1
TGCGCCAGCAGCCGGACAGGGGGCTTTATGGCCGGGGAGCTGTTTTTT
CASSRTGGFMAGELFF
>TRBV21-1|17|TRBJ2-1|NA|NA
TGTGCCAGCAGCAAAGGGACTAGGGCAGGTGTCTGGAATGAGCAGTTCTTC
CASSKGTRAGVWNEQFF
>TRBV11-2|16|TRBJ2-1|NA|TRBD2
TGTGCCAGCAGCCTTAACTTAGCGGGGGGGCGGAATGAGCAGTTCTTC
CASSLNLAGGRNEQFF
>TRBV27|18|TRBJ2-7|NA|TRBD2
TGTGCCAGCAGTTTATCCATTCAAGCACGCGGGAGTTTCTCCGAGCAGTACTTC
CASSLSIQARGSFSEQYF
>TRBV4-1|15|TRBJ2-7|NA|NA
TGCGCCAGCAGCCAAGCCGGGGGAACAAGGTACGAGCAGTACTTC
CASSQAGGTRYEQYF
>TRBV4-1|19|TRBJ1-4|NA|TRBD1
TGCGCCAGCAGCCAAGATCGAGGGACAGGGCGATTTTCCGGTGAAAAACTGTTTTTT
CASSQDRGTGRFSGEKLFF
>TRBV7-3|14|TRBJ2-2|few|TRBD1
TGTGCCAGCAGCCCGGACAGGGCGACCGGGGAGCTGTTTTTT
CASSPDRATGELFF
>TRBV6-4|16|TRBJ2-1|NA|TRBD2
TGTGCCAGCAGTGACCAATCGGGACTAGCGTGGAATGAGCAGTTCTTC
CASSDQSGLAWNEQFF
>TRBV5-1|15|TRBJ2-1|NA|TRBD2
TGCGCCAGCAGCTTAGTAAGCGGGAGTAATAATGAGCAGTTCTTC
CASSLVSGSNNEQFF
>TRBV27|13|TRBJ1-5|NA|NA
TGTGCCAGCAGTTTAGGGGCCAATCAGCCCCAGCATTTT
CASSLGANQPQHF
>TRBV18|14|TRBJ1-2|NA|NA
TGTGCCAGCTCACCAGATAGGGGCGGCTATGGCTACACCTTC
CASSPDRGGYGYTF
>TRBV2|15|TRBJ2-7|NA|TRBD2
TGTGCCAGCAGGTTGACTAGCGGGGGCGGGTACGAGCAGTACTTC
CASRLTSGGGYEQYF
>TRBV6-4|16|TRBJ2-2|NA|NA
TGTGCCAGCAGTGACGCCGGGGTTCTTGGCACCGGGGAGCTGTTTTTT
CASSDAGVLGTGELFF
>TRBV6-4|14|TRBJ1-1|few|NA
TGTGCCAGCAGTGCCTGGGGAGGGAACACTGAAGCTTTCTTT
CASSAWGGNTEAFF
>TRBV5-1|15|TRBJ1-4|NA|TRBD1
TGCGCCAGCAGCTTCGGGGACAGGGGGCTTGAAAAACTGTTTTTT
CASSFGDRGLEKLFF
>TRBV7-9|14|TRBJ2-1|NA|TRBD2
TGTGCCAGCAGCGGGGGGGGGTCCTACAATGAGCAGTTCTTC
CASSGGGSYNEQFF